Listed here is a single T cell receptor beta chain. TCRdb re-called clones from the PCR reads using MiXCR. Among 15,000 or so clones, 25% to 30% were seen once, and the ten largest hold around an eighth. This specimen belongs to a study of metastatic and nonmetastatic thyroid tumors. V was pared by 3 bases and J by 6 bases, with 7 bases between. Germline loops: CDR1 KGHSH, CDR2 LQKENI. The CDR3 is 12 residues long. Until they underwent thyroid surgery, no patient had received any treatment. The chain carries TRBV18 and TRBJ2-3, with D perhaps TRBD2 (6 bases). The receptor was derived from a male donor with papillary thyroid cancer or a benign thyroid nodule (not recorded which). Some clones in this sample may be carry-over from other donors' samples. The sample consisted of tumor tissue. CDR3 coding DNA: TGTGCCAGCTCACCGGAGGGGGATACGCAGTATTTT. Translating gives CASSPEGDTQYF.